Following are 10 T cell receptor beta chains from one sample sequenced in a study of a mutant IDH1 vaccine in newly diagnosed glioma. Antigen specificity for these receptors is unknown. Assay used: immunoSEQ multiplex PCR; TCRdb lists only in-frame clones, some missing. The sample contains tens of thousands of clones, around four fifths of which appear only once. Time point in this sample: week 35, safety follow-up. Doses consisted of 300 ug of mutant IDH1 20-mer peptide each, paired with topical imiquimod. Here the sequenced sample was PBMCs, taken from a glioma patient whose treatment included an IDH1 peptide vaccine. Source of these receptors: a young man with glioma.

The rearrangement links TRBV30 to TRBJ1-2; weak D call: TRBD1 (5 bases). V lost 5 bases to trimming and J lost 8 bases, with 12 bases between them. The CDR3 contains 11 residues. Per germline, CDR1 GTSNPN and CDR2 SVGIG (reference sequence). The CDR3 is CAWVDRRGYTF. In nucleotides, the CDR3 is TGTGCCTGGGTAGACAGACGCGGCTACACCTTC. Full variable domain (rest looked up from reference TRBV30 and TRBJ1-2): SQTIHQWPATLVQPVGSPLSLECTVEGTSNPNLYWYRQAAGRGLQLLFYSVGIGQISSEVPQNLSASRPQDRQFILSSKKLLLSDSGFYLCAWVDRRGYTFGSGTRLTVV.

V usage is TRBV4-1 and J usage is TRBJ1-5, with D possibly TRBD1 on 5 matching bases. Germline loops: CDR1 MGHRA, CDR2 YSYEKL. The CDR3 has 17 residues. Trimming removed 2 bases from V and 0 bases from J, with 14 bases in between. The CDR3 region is CASSQRDSTYSNQPQHF. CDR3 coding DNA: TGCGCCAGCAGCCAACGTGACAGCACCTATAGCAATCAGCCCCAGCATTTT.

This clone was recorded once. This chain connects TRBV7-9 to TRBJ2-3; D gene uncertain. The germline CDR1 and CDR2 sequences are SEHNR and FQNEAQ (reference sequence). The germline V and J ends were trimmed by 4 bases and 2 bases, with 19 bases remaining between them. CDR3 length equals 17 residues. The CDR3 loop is CASSSGRQNPSTDTQYF. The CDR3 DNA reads TGTGCCAGCAGCTCCGGGCGACAAAACCCGTCCACAGATACGCAGTATTTT.

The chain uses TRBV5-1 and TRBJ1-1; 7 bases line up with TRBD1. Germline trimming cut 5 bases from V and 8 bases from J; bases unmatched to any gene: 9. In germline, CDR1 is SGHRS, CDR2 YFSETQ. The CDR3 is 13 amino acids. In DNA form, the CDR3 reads TGCGCCAGCAGGACCACAGGGGCTTTCGAAGCTTTCTTT. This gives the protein CASRTTGAFEAFF.

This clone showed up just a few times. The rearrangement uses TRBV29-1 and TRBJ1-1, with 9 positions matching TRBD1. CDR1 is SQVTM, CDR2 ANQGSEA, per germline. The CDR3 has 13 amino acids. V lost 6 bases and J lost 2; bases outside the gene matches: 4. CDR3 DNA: TGCAGCGTAGGGACAGGGAGAAACACTGAAGCTTTCTTT. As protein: CSVGTGRNTEAFF.

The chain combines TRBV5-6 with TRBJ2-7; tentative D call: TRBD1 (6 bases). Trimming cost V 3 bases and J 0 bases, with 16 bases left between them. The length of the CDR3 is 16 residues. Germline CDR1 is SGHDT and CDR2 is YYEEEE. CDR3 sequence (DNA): TGTGCCAGCAGCTCCCAAAGAACAGGGCGCTCCTACGAGCAGTACTTC. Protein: CASSSQRTGRSYEQYF.

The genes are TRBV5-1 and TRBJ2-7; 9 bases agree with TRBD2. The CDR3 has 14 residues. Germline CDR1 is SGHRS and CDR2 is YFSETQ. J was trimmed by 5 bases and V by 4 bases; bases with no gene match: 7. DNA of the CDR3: TGCGCCAGCAGCGGATTGGCGGGGGGGCACGAGCAGTACTTC. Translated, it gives CASSGLAGGHEQYF.

CDR3 nucleotides: TGTGCCAGTAGTTTGACAGGATCCTACGAGCAGTACTTC. It yields the protein CASSLTGSYEQYF. The J gene is TRBJ2-7, the V gene TRBV19; the D gene is possibly TRBD1 (6 bases). Trimming stripped 5 bases from V and 1 base from J, with 9 bases between. Germline-derived CDR1 and CDR2 are LNHDA and SQIVND (reference sequence). This CDR3 is built from 13 residues.

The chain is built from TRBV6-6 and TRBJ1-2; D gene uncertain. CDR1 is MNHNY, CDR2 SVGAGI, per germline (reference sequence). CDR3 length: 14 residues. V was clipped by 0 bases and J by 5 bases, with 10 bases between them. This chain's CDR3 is CASSYSTREYGYTF. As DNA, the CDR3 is TGTGCCAGCAGTTACTCAACAAGGGAATATGGCTACACCTTC.

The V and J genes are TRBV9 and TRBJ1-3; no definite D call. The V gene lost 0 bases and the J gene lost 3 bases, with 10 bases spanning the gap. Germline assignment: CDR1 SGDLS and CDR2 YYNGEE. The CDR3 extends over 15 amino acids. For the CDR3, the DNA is TGTGCCAGCAGCGTAGCAGAGGGATTTGGAAACACCATATATTTT. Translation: CASSVAEGFGNTIYF. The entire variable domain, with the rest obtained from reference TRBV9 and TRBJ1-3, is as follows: DSGVTQTPKHLITATGQRVTLRCSPRSGDLSVYWYQQSLDQGLQFLIQYYNGEERAKGNILERFSAQQFPDLHSELNLSSLELGDSALYFCASSVAEGFGNTIYFGEGSWLTVV.